Given below is one T cell receptor beta chain in context. Antigen specificity is unknown. The assay was immunoSEQ multiplex PCR, and TCRdb's table has in-frame clones only and misses some. The table has some 140,000 clones, 70% to 90% seen once. The data stem from a study of cytomegalovirus exposure and HLA in healthy donors. General observations from the study: Confirmation was obtained in vitro that a few CMV-associated chains are specific for CMV antigens. A later analysis found first-cohort TCR clusters tended to co-occur in the 100 to 150 validation repertoires.

Germline assignment: CDR1 SQVTM and CDR2 ANQGSEA. The V segment lost 1 base and the J segment 3 bases; nucleotides outside the gene matches: 6. The CDR3 runs to 15 residues. The chain joins TRBV29-1 to TRBJ2-1; 7 bases match TRBD2. Sequenced sample: PBMCs. The TCR was taken from a woman in her 30s in good health and CMV-seropositive. The CDR3: CSVEAARTSYNEQFF. CDR3 bases: TGCAGCGTTGAAGCAGCCCGGACTAGCTACAATGAGCAGTTCTTC.